The clone carrying this T cell receptor (beta chain) has a count of ten or more. The target antigen is unknown. CDR3-region Arm-PCR and iRepertoire HTBI primers produced the TCR beta libraries. Each CDR3 protein gets one entry after TCRdb re-called the multiplex PCR reads with MiXCR. Seen here are roughly 700,000 distinct CDR3 sequences, around 32% observed once, and the top ten hold 35% to 55%. The sample belongs to a study of regulatory T cells in long-lasting Graves disease. About the research overall: Persistent cases took antithyroid drugs over 5 years and stayed TSH receptor antibody positive. General observations from the study: The work looked only at peripheral blood and did not look at thyroid tissue. TCR diversity in persistent Graves' patients was below that of newly diagnosed ones.

Time point indicated: persistent/refractory GD, antithyroid drugs over 5 years with positive TRAb. Extracted RNA from PBMCs served as the source of the TCR library. Each of the patients was recruited from an endocrinology department situated in Xi'an, China. The CDR3 loop spans 12 amino acids. With 8 bases removed from V and 1 base from J, the gap between germline ends came to 8 bases. The germline CDR1 and CDR2 sequences are KGHSH and LQKENI. Sequenced here: peripheral blood mononuclear cells (PBMCs), sampled when the disease was refractory, from a patient treated with antithyroid drugs. The clonotype was recovered from a female donor with Graves disease. The chain links TRBV18 to TRBJ1-1; D not certain. The chain's CDR3 is CASSPRNTEAFF. DNA for the CDR3: TGTGCCAGCAGTCCCAGGAACACTGAAGCTTTCTTT.